The TCR beta chain described here comes from a study of T cell repertoires in cytomegalovirus infection. Overall study: Indications of both CMV infection and matching HLA type were provided by public TCR beta signatures.

From germline, CDR1 is SGDLS and CDR2 YYNGEE. Trimming pared 3 bases from V and 4 bases from J, leaving 14 bases between. The CDR3 extends over 15 amino acids. TCRdb independently ran MiXCR on the reads; one entry per CDR3 protein. The repertoire holds about 900,000 distinct CDR3 sequences, roughly 31% seen once, with over 12% in the top ten. About this clonotype itself: Its antigen is currently unknown.

The input for sequencing was cultured CD8+ T cells from PBMCs, taken from culture after CMV antigen stimulation. The sequence was obtained from a human donor in good health (CMV status not recorded). Some clones in this sample may be carry-over from other donors' samples. V usage is TRBV9 and J usage is TRBJ2-1; the D gene could be TRBD1 or TRBD2 (5 bases each). The CDR3 coding sequence is TGTGCCAGCAGCGCTTTTGGGACGCCTTACAATGAGCAGTTCTTC. Amino acids: CASSAFGTPYNEQFF.